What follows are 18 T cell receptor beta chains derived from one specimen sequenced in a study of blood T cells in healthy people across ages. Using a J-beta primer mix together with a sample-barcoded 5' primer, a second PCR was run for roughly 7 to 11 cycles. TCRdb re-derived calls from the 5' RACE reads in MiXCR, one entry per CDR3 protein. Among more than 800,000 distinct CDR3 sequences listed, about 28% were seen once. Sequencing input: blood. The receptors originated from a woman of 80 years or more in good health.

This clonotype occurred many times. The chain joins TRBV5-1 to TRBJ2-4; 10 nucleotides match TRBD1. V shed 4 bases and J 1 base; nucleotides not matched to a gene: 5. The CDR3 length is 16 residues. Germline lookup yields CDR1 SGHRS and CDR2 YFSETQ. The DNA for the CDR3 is TGCGCCAGCAGCCCGGGGACAGGGGTGGCCAAAAACATTCAGTACTTC. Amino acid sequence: CASSPGTGVAKNIQYF.

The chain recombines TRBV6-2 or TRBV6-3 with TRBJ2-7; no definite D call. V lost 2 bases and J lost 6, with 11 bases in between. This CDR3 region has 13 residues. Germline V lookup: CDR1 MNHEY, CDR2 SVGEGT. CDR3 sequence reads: CASSYSLPPEQYF. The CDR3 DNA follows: TGTGCCAGCAGTTACAGTCTGCCCCCCGAGCAGTACTTC.

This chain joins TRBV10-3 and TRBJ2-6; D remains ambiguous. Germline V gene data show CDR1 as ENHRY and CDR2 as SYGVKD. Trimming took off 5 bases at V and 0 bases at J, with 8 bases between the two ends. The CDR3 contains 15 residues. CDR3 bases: TGTGCCATCAGTTCAACCTCCTCTGGGGCCAACGTCCTGACTTTC. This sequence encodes CAISSTSSGANVLTF.

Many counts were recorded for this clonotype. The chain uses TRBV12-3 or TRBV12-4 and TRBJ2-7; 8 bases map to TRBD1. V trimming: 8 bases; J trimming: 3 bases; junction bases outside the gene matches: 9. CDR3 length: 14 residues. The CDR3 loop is CASEDGQGGYEQYF. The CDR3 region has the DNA TGTGCCAGCGAGGACGGACAGGGTGGCTACGAGCAGTACTTC.

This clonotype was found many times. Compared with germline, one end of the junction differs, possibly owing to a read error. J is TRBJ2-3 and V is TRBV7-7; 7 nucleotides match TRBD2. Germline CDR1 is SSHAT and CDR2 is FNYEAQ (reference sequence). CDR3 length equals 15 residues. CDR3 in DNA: TGTGCTAGCAGCTACGGAGTTGCGGGAGCGGATACGCAGTATTTT. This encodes CASSYGVAGADTQYF.

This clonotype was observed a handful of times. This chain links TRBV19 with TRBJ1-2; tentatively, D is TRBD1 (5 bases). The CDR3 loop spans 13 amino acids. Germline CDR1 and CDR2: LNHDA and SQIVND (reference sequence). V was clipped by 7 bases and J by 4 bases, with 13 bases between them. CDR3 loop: CASTRAGPYGYTF. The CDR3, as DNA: TGTGCCAGTACGCGGGCAGGGCCCTATGGCTACACCTTC.

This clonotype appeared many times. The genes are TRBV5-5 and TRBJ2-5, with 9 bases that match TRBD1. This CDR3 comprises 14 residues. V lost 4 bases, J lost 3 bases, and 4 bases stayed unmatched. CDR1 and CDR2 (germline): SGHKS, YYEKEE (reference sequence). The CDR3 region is CASSLWTGEETQYF. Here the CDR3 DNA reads TGTGCCAGCAGCCTATGGACAGGGGAAGAGACCCAGTACTTC.

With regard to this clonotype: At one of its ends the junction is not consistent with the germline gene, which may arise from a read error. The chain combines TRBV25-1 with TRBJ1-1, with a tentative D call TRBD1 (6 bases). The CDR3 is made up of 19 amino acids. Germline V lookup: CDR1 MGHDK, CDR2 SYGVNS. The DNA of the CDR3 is TGTGCCGGCAGTGAATATTGGGAGGGGGTCAGCCGGATTTACACTGAAGCTTTCTTT. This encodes CAGSEYWEGVSRIYTEAFF.

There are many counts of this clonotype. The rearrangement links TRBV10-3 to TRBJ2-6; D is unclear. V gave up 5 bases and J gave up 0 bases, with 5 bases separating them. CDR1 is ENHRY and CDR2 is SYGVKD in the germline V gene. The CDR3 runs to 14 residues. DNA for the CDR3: TGTGCCATCAGTCACAGCTCTGGGGCCAACGTCCTGACTTTC. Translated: CAISHSSGANVLTF.

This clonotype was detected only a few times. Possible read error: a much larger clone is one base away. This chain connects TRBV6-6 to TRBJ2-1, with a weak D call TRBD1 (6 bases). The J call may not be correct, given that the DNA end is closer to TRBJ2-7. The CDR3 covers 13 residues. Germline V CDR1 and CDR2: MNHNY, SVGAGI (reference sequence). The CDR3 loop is CATTGTLYNEQYF. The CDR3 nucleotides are TGTGCCACCACAGGGACCCTCTACAATGAGCAGTACTTC.

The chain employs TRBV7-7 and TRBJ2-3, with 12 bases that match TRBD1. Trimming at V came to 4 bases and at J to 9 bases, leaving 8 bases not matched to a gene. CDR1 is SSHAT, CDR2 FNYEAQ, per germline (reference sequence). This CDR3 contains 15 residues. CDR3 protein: CASSSGTGGDRTQYF. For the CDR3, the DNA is TGTGCCAGCAGCTCCGGGACAGGGGGCGATAGGACGCAGTATTTT.

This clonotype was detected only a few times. CDR3 sequence reads: CSARATGRKGTEAFF. Written as DNA, the CDR3 is TGCAGTGCTAGAGCGACAGGGAGGAAGGGCACTGAAGCTTTCTTT. The V call is TRBV20-1, the J call TRBJ1-1; 7 positions agree with TRBD1. Trimming took 1 base from V and 4 from J; bases not matched to a gene: 9. The V gene's germline CDR1 is DFQATT and CDR2 SNEGSKA (reference sequence). The CDR3 extends over 15 amino acids.

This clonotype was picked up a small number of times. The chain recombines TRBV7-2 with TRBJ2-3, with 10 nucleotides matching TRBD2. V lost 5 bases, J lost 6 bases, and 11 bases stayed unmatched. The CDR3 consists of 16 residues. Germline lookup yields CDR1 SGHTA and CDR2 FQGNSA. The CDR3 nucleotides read TGTGCCAGCAGCGCCACTAGCGGGGTATTCTTGGATACGCAGTATTTT. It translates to CASSATSGVFLDTQYF.

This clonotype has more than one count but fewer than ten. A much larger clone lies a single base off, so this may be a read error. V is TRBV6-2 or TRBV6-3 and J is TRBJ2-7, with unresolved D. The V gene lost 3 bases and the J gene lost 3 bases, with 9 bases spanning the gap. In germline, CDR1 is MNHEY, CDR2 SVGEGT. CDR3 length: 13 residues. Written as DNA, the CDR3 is TGTGCCAGCAGTTATAACGGTTGCTACGAGCAGTACTTC. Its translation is CASSYNGCYEQYF.

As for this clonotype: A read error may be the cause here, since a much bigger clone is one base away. The CDR3 reads CASSAPARDRGRATQYF. The CDR3, as DNA: TGTGCCAGCAGTGCCCCCGCCCGCGACAGGGGGCGAGCGACCCAGTACTTC. J is TRBJ2-5 and V is TRBV28, with 10 bases identical to TRBD1. Germline V gene lookup returns CDR1 MDHEN and CDR2 SYDVKM. The ends lost 5 bases at V and 7 bases at J; junction bases unmatched: 16. The CDR3 contains 17 residues.

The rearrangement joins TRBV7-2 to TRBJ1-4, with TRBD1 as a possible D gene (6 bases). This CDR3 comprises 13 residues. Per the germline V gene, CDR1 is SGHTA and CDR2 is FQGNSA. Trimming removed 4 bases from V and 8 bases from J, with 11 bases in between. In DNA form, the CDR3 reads TGTGCCAGCAGCTGGGGGCATGGCGAAAAACTGTTTTTT. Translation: CASSWGHGEKLFF.

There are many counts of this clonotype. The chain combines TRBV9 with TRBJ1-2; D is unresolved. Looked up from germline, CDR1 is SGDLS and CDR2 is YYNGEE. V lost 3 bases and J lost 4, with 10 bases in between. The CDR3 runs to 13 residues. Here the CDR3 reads CASSGEDFYGYTF. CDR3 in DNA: TGTGCCAGCAGCGGGGAGGACTTCTATGGCTACACCTTC.

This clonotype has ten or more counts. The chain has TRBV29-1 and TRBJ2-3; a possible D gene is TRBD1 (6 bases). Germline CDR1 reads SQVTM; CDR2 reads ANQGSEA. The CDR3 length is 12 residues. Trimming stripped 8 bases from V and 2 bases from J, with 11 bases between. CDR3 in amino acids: CSLYRDTDTQYF. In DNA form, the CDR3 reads TGCAGCCTCTACAGGGACACAGATACGCAGTATTTT.